A selection of T cell receptor beta chains follows, all from one sample in a study of neurological immune-mediated disorders. Each CDR3 protein is one row after TCRdb ran MiXCR on the 5' RACE reads. The data hold 100,000 to 150,000 distinct CDR3 sequences, with about 3.4% observed a single time. Sequenced input: PBMCs. Receptor source: a woman aged 25-40 years with multiple sclerosis. Each CDR3 is given with its conserved first and last residue. The D gene is left open where the match is weak. Size is stated for part of the rows, as once, few or many counts, or as a class when the clone is expanded.

many,TRBJ2-1,NA,TRBV20-1,15,TGCAGTGCTAGTCAAAAGACCAGCTCCTACAATGAGCAGTTCTTC,CSASQKTSSYNEQFF
many,TRBJ1-4,TRBD1,TRBV29-1,12,TGCAGCGTTGGTGGACAGGGTGGCAAACTGTTTTTT,CSVGGQGGKLFF
many,TRBJ2-5,TRBD1,TRBV20-1,13,TGCAGTGCTAGGGGGACAGGAGTAGAGACCCAGTACTTC,CSARGTGVETQYF
NA,TRBJ1-1,NA,TRBV3-1,14,TGTGCCAGCAGTCCCAGACAGTTGAACACTGAAGCTTTCTTT,CASSPRQLNTEAFF
many,TRBJ2-7,NA,TRBV5-6,14,TGTGCCAGCAGCTTCCGGGGACTCAGCTACGAGCAGTACTTC,CASSFRGLSYEQYF
many,TRBJ1-2,NA,TRBV20-1,13,TGCAGTGCTAGTTCGCTGGGGAACTATGGCTACACCTTC,CSASSLGNYGYTF
NA,TRBJ2-1,NA,TRBV7-8,14,TGTGCCAGCAGCTTATACGGGAAGCACAATGAGCAGTTCTTC,CASSLYGKHNEQFF
many,TRBJ1-4,NA,TRBV27,15,TGTGCCAGCAGTCCCTCCGGCAGGGAAGATGGAAAACTGTTTTTT,CASSPSGREDGKLFF
NA,TRBJ2-7,TRBD1,TRBV6-5,16,TGTGCCAGCAGTTCACCGTCCGGGACAGGGGGCTACGAGCAGTACTTC,CASSSPSGTGGYEQYF
many,TRBJ2-7,TRBD2,TRBV6-6,15,TGTGCCAGCACTAAGTCTAGCGGCAGCTCCTACGAGCAGTACTTC,CASTKSSGSSYEQYF
many,TRBJ2-3,NA,TRBV20-1,13,TGCAGTGCTAGAGGTGCCAGCGGCCATACGCAGTATTTT,CSARGASGHTQYF
many,TRBJ1-5,NA,TRBV7-8,15,TGTGCCAGCAGCTCGCGGGACGGCCGGAATCAGCCCCAGCATTTT,CASSSRDGRNQPQHF
many,TRBJ1-2,TRBD1,TRBV27,14,TGTGCCAGCAGTTTCACCAGGGGGGCAAATGGCTACACCTTC,CASSFTRGANGYTF
many,TRBJ1-2,TRBD1,TRBV5-1,14,TGCGCCAGCAGCTCCGCCCCAGGACAGGGTTTGCCTACCTTC,CASSSAPGQGLPTF
many,TRBJ2-7,NA,TRBV5-1,13,TGCGCCAGCAGCTTGTGGGGGAATGGGGAGCAGTACTTC,CASSLWGNGEQYF
many,TRBJ1-2,NA,TRBV20-1,14,TGCAGTGCTATTACAGATACAACCCGCTATGGCTACACCTTC,CSAITDTTRYGYTF
many,TRBJ2-7,NA,TRBV5-6,14,TGTGCCAGCAGCATACAGGGAATTCGCTACGAGCAGTACTTC,CASSIQGIRYEQYF
many,TRBJ1-1,TRBD1,TRBV30,16,TGTGCCTGGAGTTTCCCCGGGACAGGGGGAAACACTGAAGCTTTCTTT,CAWSFPGTGGNTEAFF
many,TRBJ1-2,NA,TRBV20-1,15,TGCAGTGCTAGAGATCGGAAGGCAGCTAACTATGGCTACACCTTC,CSARDRKAANYGYTF
many,TRBJ2-5,TRBD1,TRBV7-2,15,TGTGCCAGCAGCCCCGGGACAGGGGGTCAAGAGACCCAGTACTTC,CASSPGTGGQETQYF
few,TRBJ2-5,TRBD1,TRBV12-3/TRBV12-4,13,TGTGCCAGTAGGAGAGGGGGCGGAGAGACCCAGTACTTC,CASRRGGGETQYF
many,TRBJ2-7,NA,TRBV20-1,14,TGCAGTGCTAGAGTCCCCGACAGGTACTACGAGCAGTACTTC,CSARVPDRYYEQYF
many,TRBJ1-2,NA,TRBV12-3/TRBV12-4,13,TGTGCCAGCAGTTTAAGGGCCGTGGATGGCTACACCTTC,CASSLRAVDGYTF
many,TRBJ1-2,NA,TRBV20-1,12,TGCAGTGCCAATCCCCTCGGGGGTGGCTACACCTTC,CSANPLGGGYTF
many,TRBJ2-7,NA,TRBV7-2,13,TGTGCCAGCAGCCAAGTAGGTCCCTACGAGCAGTACTTC,CASSQVGPYEQYF
many,TRBJ1-1,NA,TRBV20-1,11,TGCAGTTCGTCCGACGATTCCGAAGCTTTCTTT,CSSSDDSEAFF
many,TRBJ2-3,TRBD2,TRBV20-1,15,TGCAGTGCTAACGGACTAGCGGGGGTTTCAGATACGCAGTATTTT,CSANGLAGVSDTQYF
many,TRBJ2-2,TRBD2,TRBV7-6,14,TGTGCCAGCAGTACTAGCGGTTACACCGGGGAGCTGTTTTTT,CASSTSGYTGELFF
many,TRBJ2-3,NA,TRBV7-2,14,TGTGCCAGCAGCTTAGACCAGGGGAGGGATACGCAGTATTTT,CASSLDQGRDTQYF
many,TRBJ2-2,NA,TRBV11-3,17,TGTGCCAGCAGCTTAGATAAGATCGGGGACCCCACCGGGGAGCTGTTTTTT,CASSLDKIGDPTGELFF
many,TRBJ1-5,NA,TRBV12-3/TRBV12-4,14,TGTGCCAGCAGTTTAAGAGTAGTCAATCAGCCCCAGCATTTT,CASSLRVVNQPQHF
many,TRBJ2-6,NA,TRBV15,16,TGTGCCACCAGCAGAGATGTACAGGGTGGGGCCAACGTCCTGACTTTC,CATSRDVQGGANVLTF
many,TRBJ2-2,NA,TRBV9,14,TGTGCCAGCAGCGTCCGGGAAAACACCGGGGAGCTGTTTTTT,CASSVRENTGELFF
NA,TRBJ2-3,NA,TRBV5-4,14,TGTGCCAGCAGCTTTTCCGTGGCGTCGGATACGCAGTATTTT,CASSFSVASDTQYF
many,TRBJ2-2,TRBD1,TRBV7-2,15,TGTGCCAGCAGCTTGGGACAGCTACCCACCGGGGAGCTGTTTTTT,CASSLGQLPTGELFF
many,TRBJ1-2,NA,TRBV5-4,14,TGTGCCAGCAGACAGGCCCTCGAAGACTATGGCTACACCTTC,CASRQALEDYGYTF
many,TRBJ2-4,NA,TRBV5-1,12,TGCGCCAGCAGGGGAGTGGGGAGCATTCAGTACTTC,CASRGVGSIQYF
many,TRBJ2-5,NA,TRBV5-6,16,TGTGCCAGCAGCCACAGATGGGTCGGCTCCCACGAGACCCAGTACTTC,CASSHRWVGSHETQYF
many,TRBJ2-3,TRBD2,TRBV15,17,TGTGCCACCAGGCGGGGGGACACTAACACATTCACAGATACGCAGTATTTT,CATRRGDTNTFTDTQYF
many,TRBJ2-7,NA,TRBV12-3/TRBV12-4,14,TGTGCCAGCGGGGGGGGGGCGAAGAACTACGAGCAGTACTTC,CASGGGAKNYEQYF
many,TRBJ2-1,NA,TRBV6-2/TRBV6-3,15,TGTGCCTCACGAAAAATGGGGGCCGATTGGAATGAGCAGTTCTTC,CASRKMGADWNEQFF
many,TRBJ1-2,TRBD1,TRBV7-6,13,TGTGCCAGCAGCCCAGGGGGGGGAAATGGCTACACCTTC,CASSPGGGNGYTF
few,TRBJ2-5,NA,TRBV11-2,15,TGTGCCAGCAGCACCGGACAGTGGGAGACGCCGACCCAGTACTTC,CASSTGQWETPTQYF
many,TRBJ1-2,NA,TRBV7-9,16,TGTGCCAGCAGCCTTAGTGGACCATCCCGGGACTATGGCTACACCTTC,CASSLSGPSRDYGYTF
NA,TRBJ2-7,NA,TRBV6-2/TRBV6-3,12,TGTGACAGCAGTAATTACCCCGACGAGCAGTACTTC,CDSSNYPDEQYF
many,TRBJ2-2,TRBD1,TRBV20-1,14,TGCAGTGCTTCCGGGACAGCTGGCTTTGGGGAGCTGTTTTTT,CSASGTAGFGELFF
many,TRBJ1-1,TRBD1,TRBV24-1,13,TGTGTTGGGCGACAGGGGGTATCGACTGAAGCTTTCTTT,CVGRQGVSTEAFF
many,TRBJ1-2,NA,TRBV27,15,TGTGCCAGCAGTCCCTTTGGCCGAGCTAACTATGGCTACACCTTC,CASSPFGRANYGYTF
many,TRBJ2-7,NA,TRBV5-5,11,TGTGCCAGCAGCGAGGGGTATACCGGGTACTTC,CASSEGYTGYF
many,TRBJ2-2,NA,TRBV15,14,TGTGCCACCGAAGTCGGGACCTCAACCGGGGAGCTGTTTTTT,CATEVGTSTGELFF
NA,TRBJ1-1,NA,TRBV12-3/TRBV12-4,12,TGTGACAGCAGAACAAAGAACACTGAAGCTTTCTTT,CDSRTKNTEAFF
many,TRBJ2-3,NA,TRBV12-3/TRBV12-4,15,TGTGCCAGCAGTTTAACCCCTCTGGGCCCAGATACGCAGTATTTT,CASSLTPLGPDTQYF
few,TRBJ2-2,NA,TRBV20-1,14,TGCAGTGCTAGAATCTCTCTAACCACCGGGGAGCTGTTTTTT,CSARISLTTGELFF
many,TRBJ1-1,NA,TRBV20-1,13,TGCAGTGCTAGACTCCTGACAGGAACTGAAGCTTTCTTT,CSARLLTGTEAFF
many,TRBJ1-1,TRBD1,TRBV27,16,TGTGCCAGCAGTTTCATAACCGGGACAGGGGTAACTGAAGCTTTCTTT,CASSFITGTGVTEAFF
many,TRBJ1-1,NA,TRBV6-6,13,TGTGCCAGCGGGGGGCCGGTGAACACTGAAGCTTTCTTT,CASGGPVNTEAFF
many,TRBJ1-4,NA,TRBV29-1,14,TGCAGCGTTGAAGGAGATGGGGGGTATGAAAAACTGTTTTTT,CSVEGDGGYEKLFF
many,TRBJ2-2,TRBD2,TRBV7-8,18,TGTGCCAGCAGCTTCTCCAGGGGACTAGCGGCGAACACCGGGGAGCTGTTTTTT,CASSFSRGLAANTGELFF
many,TRBJ2-1,NA,TRBV20-1,14,TGCAGTGCCATTAGCGTAGGGTCCTACAATGAGCAGTTCTTC,CSAISVGSYNEQFF
many,TRBJ2-7,TRBD2,TRBV6-2/TRBV6-3,14,TGTGCCAGCAGTTACCGCGGGGGTAGCTACGAGCAGTACTTC,CASSYRGGSYEQYF